What follows are 17 T cell receptor beta chains derived from one specimen sequenced in a study of blood T cell repertoires in COVID-19. The data were produced by immunoSEQ multiplex PCR, yet TCRdb's version contains in-frame clones alone and is incomplete. The sample shows around 250,000 clones, around 86% of them seen only once. Sequenced input: PBMCs or T cells enriched from blood (not recorded which). These receptors were taken from a woman aged 50 to 65 who had recovered from COVID-19.

This chain joins TRBV27 and TRBJ2-1; 10 positions match TRBD2. J gave up 4 bases and V 3 bases, and 3 bases lay outside the gene matches. In germline, CDR1 is MNHEY, CDR2 SMNVEV (reference sequence). This CDR3 region has 15 residues. In DNA, the CDR3 is TGTGCCAGCAGTTTCTCGGGACTAGCGTACAATGAGCAGTTCTTC. This sequence encodes CASSFSGLAYNEQFF.

The chain employs TRBV5-6 and TRBJ1-6; no clear D gene. V lost 1 base, J lost 8 bases, and 10 bases lay in between. The CDR3 is made up of 14 amino acids. Germline V gene lookup returns CDR1 SGHDT and CDR2 YYEEEE. The CDR3 region has the DNA TGTGCCAGCAGCTTGTTGGAGGTTTATTCACCCCTCCACTTT. It specifies CASSLLEVYSPLHF.

For the CDR3, the DNA is TGTGCCAGCAGCACCCAGGGTAGCGGGGGGAGGGAGACCCAGTACTTC. Its translation: CASSTQGSGGRETQYF. The chain joins TRBV7-8 to TRBJ2-5; 10 nucleotides agree with TRBD2. V gave up 5 bases and J gave up 5 bases; unmatched junction bases: 11. The CDR3 has 16 amino acids. From germline, CDR1 is SGHVS and CDR2 FQNEAQ.

The V gene is TRBV2, the J gene TRBJ2-7, with D maybe TRBD2 (6 bases). Per germline, CDR1 SNHLY and CDR2 FYNNEI. Between the trimmed V and J ends, which lost 1 base and 2 bases, there was a span of 12 bases. CDR3 length: 15 residues. CDR3 DNA: TGTGCCAGCAGTGAAGGTCGCGGGAAAACCTACGAGCAGTACTTC. Protein sequence: CASSEGRGKTYEQYF.

The chain carries TRBV10-2 and TRBJ2-1; 7 nucleotides match TRBD1. Per the germline V gene, CDR1 is WSHSY and CDR2 is SAAADI. J lost 0 bases, V lost 5 bases, and 13 bases had no gene match. This CDR3 is 18 amino acids long. The CDR3 DNA follows: TGCGCCAGCAGTTTACACTATTCTACAGGGGACTCCTACAATGAGCAGTTCTTC. This gives the protein CASSLHYSTGDSYNEQFF.

V and J are TRBV27 and TRBJ1-2, with 7 positions matching TRBD1. CDR3 length equals 15 residues. CDR1 is MNHEY, CDR2 SMNVEV, per germline (reference sequence). With 4 bases clipped from V and 5 bases from J, the junction kept 10 bases outside the gene matches. The CDR3 DNA follows: TGTGCCAGCAGTTCACCGGGGCAGGGGGTGTATGGCTACACCTTC. Translated, it gives CASSSPGQGVYGYTF.

For the CDR3, the DNA is TGCGCCAGCAGCCAAGATCTCGGGGTAGCGGGATACGAGCAGTACTTC. Its translation: CASSQDLGVAGYEQYF. The chain recombines TRBV4-3 with TRBJ2-7; the match to TRBD2 covers 8 bases. With V trimmed by 0 bases and J by 4 bases, 8 bases remained unmatched. In germline, CDR1 is LGHNA, CDR2 YSLEER. The CDR3 extends over 16 amino acids.

This chain links TRBV14 with TRBJ2-3; 7 bases align to TRBD1. J was trimmed by 5 bases and V by 3 bases; bases with no gene match: 8. This CDR3 region has 15 residues. CDR1 is SGHDN and CDR2 is FVKESK in the germline V gene. The CDR3 sequence is CASSQRQGGRDTQYF. The CDR3 DNA is TGTGCCAGCAGCCAGAGACAGGGTGGGAGAGATACGCAGTATTTT.

The chain links TRBV6-5 to TRBJ2-7; TRBD2 matches 8 bases. The CDR3 totals 14 residues. Germline loops: CDR1 MNHEY, CDR2 SVGAGI. With V trimmed by 9 bases and J by 7 bases, 14 bases remained unmatched. This CDR3 reads CASGSRAGGREQYF. CDR3 bases: TGTGCCAGTGGGTCCCGGGCGGGAGGCCGAGAGCAGTACTTC.

The chain joins TRBV10-3 to TRBJ2-3; tentatively, D is TRBD2 (5 bases). V lost 2 bases and J 6 bases, leaving 12 bases between the germline ends. This CDR3 has 14 amino acids. Germline assignment: CDR1 ENHRY and CDR2 SYGVKD. CDR3 coding DNA: TGTGCCATCAGTGAGCACGGGGTAGAGGATACGCAGTATTTT. It codes for CAISEHGVEDTQYF.

The chain links TRBV18 to TRBJ2-6, with TRBD1 matching 7 bases. V was clipped by 1 base and J by 0 bases; unmatched bases: 12. CDR3 size: 20 residues. The germline gives CDR1 KGHSH, CDR2 LQKENI. In DNA form, the CDR3 reads TGTGCCAGCTCACCACGGACAGGCACCGTCGGCTCCTCTGGGGCCAACGTCCTGACTTTC. Protein sequence: CASSPRTGTVGSSGANVLTF.

The chain carries TRBV11-3 and TRBJ2-7; D is perhaps TRBD2 (5 bases). This CDR3 has 15 amino acids. V lost 1 base to trimming and J lost 0 bases, with 10 bases between them. Germline lookup yields CDR1 SGHNT and CDR2 YENEEA. CDR3 in amino acids: CASSLGQGSSYEQYF. For the CDR3, the DNA is TGTGCCAGCAGCTTAGGGCAAGGGAGCTCCTACGAGCAGTACTTC.

This chain joins TRBV3-1 (or the pseudogene TRBV3-2) and TRBJ1-4; a possible D gene is TRBD1 (6 bases). V lost 4 bases and J 5 bases, leaving 11 bases between the germline ends. CDR1 and CDR2 from the germline V gene are LGHDT and YNNKEL (reference sequence). The CDR3 length is 14 residues. CDR3 sequence (DNA): TGTGCCAGCAGCCCACGGGACAAGAATGAAAAACTGTTTTTT. Translation gives CASSPRDKNEKLFF.

This clone was found a few times. This sequence joins TRBV7-6 and TRBJ2-3, with 10 bases aligning to TRBD2. The CDR3 totals 15 residues. Germline V gene lookup returns CDR1 SGHVS and CDR2 FNYEAQ. V lost 2 bases and J lost 9; bases outside the gene matches: 8. The CDR3 spells CASSLTAGGLETQYF. The CDR3 DNA follows: TGTGCCAGCAGCTTAACAGCGGGGGGGCTTGAGACGCAGTATTTT.

The rearrangement uses TRBV5-1 and TRBJ1-2; 10 nucleotides agree with TRBD1. V lost 7 bases to trimming and J lost 5 bases; unmatched junction nucleotides: 5. CDR3 length equals 13 residues. Germline CDR1 and CDR2: SGHRS and YFSETQ. DNA of the CDR3: TGCGCCAGCCAGGGGACAGGGGAGTATGGCTACACCTTC. Its protein is CASQGTGEYGYTF.

J is TRBJ2-3 and V is TRBV7-2; maybe TRBD2 (6 bases). Per germline, CDR1 SGHTA and CDR2 FQGNSA. V lost 1 base to trimming and J lost 4 bases, with 6 bases between them. The CDR3 runs to 13 residues. The CDR3 sequence: CASSLGGADTQYF. Written as DNA, the CDR3 is TGTGCCAGCAGCTTAGGGGGGGCAGATACGCAGTATTTT.

About this clone itself: The junction departs from germline at one end; a sequencing error may be responsible. The CDR3 DNA reads as TGTGCTAGCAGCTTAGCGATCACTAGCGGGGGTAATGAGCAGTTCTTC. It translates to CASSLAITSGGNEQFF. This sequence joins TRBV7-7 and TRBJ2-1, with 11 bases fitting TRBD2. Germline loops: CDR1 SSHAT, CDR2 FNYEAQ (reference sequence). The CDR3 extends over 16 amino acids.